These T cell receptor beta chains were read from a single sample in a study of patients and donors after allogeneic stem cell transplantation. TCRdb passed the RT-PCR reads through MiXCR, listing each CDR3 protein once. The sample contains roughly 180,000 distinct CDR3 sequences, around 41% of which appear only once. The material sequenced was blood, either unsorted or a sorted T cell fraction (not recorded which). These receptors all come from a human donor who was either an allogeneic HSCT recipient or a stem cell or donor lymphocyte infusion donor (not recorded which). It is not recorded whose cells these are; they may come from a transplant donor. CDR3s include the opening cysteine and the closing phenylalanine or tryptophan. The D gene is left open where the match is weak. Clone size is given for some rows only: seen once, a few or many times, or a class if the clone is expanded.

>-|TRBJ1-2|-|TRBV4-1
TGCGCCAGCAGCCAACCGACAAGTACTAACTATGGCTACACCTTC
CASSQPTSTNYGYTF
>few|TRBJ2-3|-|TRBV9
TGTGCCAGCAGCGTAGCCGTAGGGCTGGATGTTTCTGGTACGCAGTATTTT
CASSVAVGLDVSGTQYF
>few|TRBJ1-1|TRBD1|TRBV6-2/TRBV6-3
TGTGCCAGCAGTGACCCCCGGGACAGGGTTTTT
CASSDPRDRVF
>-|TRBJ2-7|-|TRBV5-6
TGTGCCAGCAGCTTGTGGGTTCGGGGCGAGCAGTACTTC
CASSLWVRGEQYF
>few|TRBJ2-1|TRBD2|TRBV5-1
TGCGCCAGCAGCGTCGGGCTAGCGGTCTACAATGAGCAGTTCTTC
CASSVGLAVYNEQFF
>many|TRBJ2-1|TRBD2|TRBV20-1
TGCAGTGCTAGAGAAGCGGGAGGGCCAGGGGAGCAGTTCTTC
CSAREAGGPGEQFF
>few|TRBJ1-2|-|TRBV7-8
TGTGCCAGCACCACAGGAACTAACTATGGCTACACCTTC
CASTTGTNYGYTF
>-|TRBJ2-3|TRBD1|TRBV29-1
TGCAGCGTTGAAGGGGACAGGGGGCAGAGGACAGATACGCAGTATTTT
CSVEGDRGQRTDTQYF
>few|TRBJ1-1|TRBD1|TRBV12-3/TRBV12-4
TGTGCCAGCAGCCTCCTACCAGGGGGCTCAGACACTGAAGCTTTCTTT
CASSLLPGGSDTEAFF
>-|TRBJ2-4|TRBD2|TRBV5-1
TGCGCCAGCAGCTTGGTGGTAGCGGGAGGGCCGGAAAACATTCAGTACTTC
CASSLVVAGGPENIQYF
>few|TRBJ1-1|TRBD1|TRBV20-1
TGCAGTGCCTCAGGGGGAGAAGCTTTCTTT
CSASGGEAFF
>few|TRBJ1-1|TRBD1|TRBV7-9
TGTGCCAGCTATAAATCGGGATGGTCAGGGGGAAGGAAGGACACTGAAGCTTTCTTT
CASYKSGWSGGRKDTEAFF
>-|TRBJ2-1|TRBD2|TRBV6-5
TGTGCCAGCAGTTATGTCCAGGGACTAGCGGGAGTCCATGAGCAGTTCTTC
CASSYVQGLAGVHEQFF
>-|TRBJ1-1|-|TRBV12-3/TRBV12-4
TGTGCCAGCAGTTACGACAGTTTGAACACTGAAGCTTTCTTT
CASSYDSLNTEAFF
>few|TRBJ2-7|TRBD1|TRBV4-3
TGCGCCAGCAGCCAGGACAGCACAGGGGTTGGCGAGCAGTACTTC
CASSQDSTGVGEQYF
>-|TRBJ1-1|-|TRBV12-3/TRBV12-4
TGTGCCAGCAGTTTAGGTCCATTAACTGAAGCTTTCTTT
CASSLGPLTEAFF
>once|TRBJ1-2|-|TRBV7-2
TGTGCCAGCAGCTCCAGACGGAACTATGGCTACACCTTC
CASSSRRNYGYTF
>-|TRBJ2-1|-|TRBV11-2
TGTGCCAGCAGCCTCTGGACAGACAATGAGCAGTTCTTC
CASSLWTDNEQFF
>-|TRBJ1-2|TRBD1|TRBV9
TGTGCCAGCAGCTTCGGACAGGGTAGTAGCTACACCTTC
CASSFGQGSSYTF
>-|TRBJ2-1|TRBD2|TRBV10-3
TGTGCCATCAGGGCCTCCGGGACTAGCAAACCTGAGCAGTTCTTC
CAIRASGTSKPEQFF
>-|TRBJ2-1|TRBD2|TRBV12-3/TRBV12-4
TGTGCCAGCTTTAGGCAGCGGGGGAGCTCCTACAATGAGCAGTTCTTC
CASFRQRGSSYNEQFF
>-|TRBJ1-1|-|TRBV12-3/TRBV12-4
TGTGCCAGCAGTTTAAATGGGGGACTGGGCCTGGACACTGAAGCTTTCTTT
CASSLNGGLGLDTEAFF
>-|TRBJ1-1|-|TRBV2
TGTGCCAGCAGGGGCGCCCCGGTGAACACTGAAGCTTTCTTT
CASRGAPVNTEAFF
>few|TRBJ2-1|-|TRBV13
TGTGCCAGCAGTACCGTGGGGGCTAGCGGTTCCTACAATGAGCAGTTCTTC
CASSTVGASGSYNEQFF
>-|TRBJ2-5|TRBD2|TRBV28
TGTGCCAGCAGACTCCTACTAGCGGCACAAGAGACCCAGTACTTC
CASRLLLAAQETQYF
>-|TRBJ2-3|-|TRBV3-1
TGTGCCAGCAGCCAAGAACCGCCTATCACAGATACGCAGTATTTT
CASSQEPPITDTQYF
>few|TRBJ1-1|-|TRBV11-2
TGTGCCAGCAGCCCCCTTGAGGGGGGCACTGAAGCTTTCTTT
CASSPLEGGTEAFF
>-|TRBJ1-4|-|TRBV7-9
TGTGCCAGCAGCCGGAACGGACCGGAACTGTTTTTT
CASSRNGPELFF
>-|TRBJ2-1|-|TRBV29-1
TGCAGCGCTGAACTTGGGGGGTACAATGAGCAGTTCTTC
CSAELGGYNEQFF
>-|TRBJ1-2|-|TRBV27
TGTGCCAGCAGTTGGCGGGGGGAATACACCTTC
CASSWRGEYTF
>-|TRBJ1-4|TRBD1|TRBV4-3
TGCGCCAGCAGCCAAGTAGGACAGGGTACTGGAGCTAATGAAAAACTGTTTTTT
CASSQVGQGTGANEKLFF
>many|TRBJ1-5|-|TRBV12-3/TRBV12-4
TGTGCCAGCAGTTTAAGACAGGCTGACAATCAGCCCCAGCATTTT
CASSLRQADNQPQHF
>once|TRBJ2-3|TRBD2|TRBV28
TGTGCCAGCAGCCCCTCTAAGGCGGGAGGGCCAACAGATACGCAGTATTTT
CASSPSKAGGPTDTQYF
>-|TRBJ1-5|TRBD1|TRBV15
TGTGCCACCAGCAGAGATGGGACAGATGATAGCAATCAGCCCCAGCATTTT
CATSRDGTDDSNQPQHF
>-|TRBJ1-1|-|TRBV19
TGTGCCAGTAGTGTCAGCTCGAACACTGAAGCTTTCTTT
CASSVSSNTEAFF
>-|TRBJ1-1|-|TRBV4-2
TGTGCCAGCAGCCAAGATAACAGGTTTGCTTTCTTT
CASSQDNRFAFF
>once|TRBJ2-1|TRBD2|TRBV5-6
TGTGCCAGCAGCGAGGGACTAGCGGGAGGGCCCGCCTACAATGAGCAGTTCTTC
CASSEGLAGGPAYNEQFF
>few|TRBJ2-3|-|TRBV12-3/TRBV12-4
TGTGCCAGCAGTTTATTAGGCGGGACGGGAGATACGCAGTATTTT
CASSLLGGTGDTQYF
>many|TRBJ1-1|-|TRBV29-1
TGCAGCGTTGAAGATGGGGGGGTACAAGCTTTCTTT
CSVEDGGVQAFF
>few|TRBJ1-3|-|TRBV28
TGTGCCAGCAGTTTACGCTGGACCTGGACAGGAAACACCATATATTTT
CASSLRWTWTGNTIYF
>many|TRBJ1-3|TRBD1|TRBV12-3/TRBV12-4
TGTGCCAGCAGCCGGACAGGGTCGAACACCATATATTTT
CASSRTGSNTIYF
>few|TRBJ2-1|-|TRBV25-1
TGTGCCAGCAGTGATACTTTCACTTTCGGGAGAAATGAGCAGTTCTTC
CASSDTFTFGRNEQFF
>-|TRBJ1-5|TRBD1|TRBV6-5
TGTGCCAGCAGTTCCCGACAGGGGGGGAACAATCAGCCCCAGCATTTT
CASSSRQGGNNQPQHF
>-|TRBJ2-2|-|TRBV5-6
TGTGCCAGCAGCTTGATCTCCGGGTTGAGGAACACCGGGGAGCTGTTTTTT
CASSLISGLRNTGELFF
>-|TRBJ1-2|-|TRBV30
TGTGCCTGGAGTGTACTATCCGGGGGGCCAGGTGGCTACACCTTC
CAWSVLSGGPGGYTF
>once|TRBJ2-1|-|TRBV3-1
TGTGCCAGCAGCCAATCCACTACTCCATACAATGAGCAGTTCTTC
CASSQSTTPYNEQFF
>-|TRBJ1-2|-|TRBV24-1
TGTGCCACCAGTGATAAAGGGTATGGCTACACCTTC
CATSDKGYGYTF
>-|TRBJ1-1|-|TRBV12-3/TRBV12-4
TGTGCCAGCAGTCTACCGACAGGCACTGAAGCTTTCTTT
CASSLPTGTEAFF
>-|TRBJ2-1|TRBD2|TRBV12-3/TRBV12-4
TGTGCCAGCAGTCCAAATCGACTAGCGGGGGACAATGAGCAGTTCTTC
CASSPNRLAGDNEQFF
>few|TRBJ1-1|TRBD1|TRBV16
TGTGCCAGCAGCCTTCTTCGACAGGGGGCAACTGAAGCTTTCTTT
CASSLLRQGATEAFF
>once|TRBJ1-2|-|TRBV19
TGTGCCAGTAGTATAGGTGCTGCAGCTGGCTACACCTTC
CASSIGAAAGYTF
>few|TRBJ2-1|-|TRBV29-1
TGCAGCGTTGCGGTAGGCAATGAGCAGTTCTTC
CSVAVGNEQFF
>-|TRBJ1-1|TRBD1|TRBV7-2
TGTGCCAGCAGCGAAGGACAGGGAACGAACACTGAAGCTTTCTTT
CASSEGQGTNTEAFF
>few|TRBJ1-5|-|TRBV12-3/TRBV12-4
TGTGCCAGCAGTCAGGGACATCCCCAGCATTTT
CASSQGHPQHF
>few|TRBJ1-4|-|TRBV9
TGTGCCAGCAGCGTAGGAGGCAGCCCTAATGAAAAACTGTTTTTT
CASSVGGSPNEKLFF
>-|TRBJ2-6|-|TRBV29-1
TGCAGCGAAGCCTCTGGGGCCAACGTCCTGACTTTC
CSEASGANVLTF